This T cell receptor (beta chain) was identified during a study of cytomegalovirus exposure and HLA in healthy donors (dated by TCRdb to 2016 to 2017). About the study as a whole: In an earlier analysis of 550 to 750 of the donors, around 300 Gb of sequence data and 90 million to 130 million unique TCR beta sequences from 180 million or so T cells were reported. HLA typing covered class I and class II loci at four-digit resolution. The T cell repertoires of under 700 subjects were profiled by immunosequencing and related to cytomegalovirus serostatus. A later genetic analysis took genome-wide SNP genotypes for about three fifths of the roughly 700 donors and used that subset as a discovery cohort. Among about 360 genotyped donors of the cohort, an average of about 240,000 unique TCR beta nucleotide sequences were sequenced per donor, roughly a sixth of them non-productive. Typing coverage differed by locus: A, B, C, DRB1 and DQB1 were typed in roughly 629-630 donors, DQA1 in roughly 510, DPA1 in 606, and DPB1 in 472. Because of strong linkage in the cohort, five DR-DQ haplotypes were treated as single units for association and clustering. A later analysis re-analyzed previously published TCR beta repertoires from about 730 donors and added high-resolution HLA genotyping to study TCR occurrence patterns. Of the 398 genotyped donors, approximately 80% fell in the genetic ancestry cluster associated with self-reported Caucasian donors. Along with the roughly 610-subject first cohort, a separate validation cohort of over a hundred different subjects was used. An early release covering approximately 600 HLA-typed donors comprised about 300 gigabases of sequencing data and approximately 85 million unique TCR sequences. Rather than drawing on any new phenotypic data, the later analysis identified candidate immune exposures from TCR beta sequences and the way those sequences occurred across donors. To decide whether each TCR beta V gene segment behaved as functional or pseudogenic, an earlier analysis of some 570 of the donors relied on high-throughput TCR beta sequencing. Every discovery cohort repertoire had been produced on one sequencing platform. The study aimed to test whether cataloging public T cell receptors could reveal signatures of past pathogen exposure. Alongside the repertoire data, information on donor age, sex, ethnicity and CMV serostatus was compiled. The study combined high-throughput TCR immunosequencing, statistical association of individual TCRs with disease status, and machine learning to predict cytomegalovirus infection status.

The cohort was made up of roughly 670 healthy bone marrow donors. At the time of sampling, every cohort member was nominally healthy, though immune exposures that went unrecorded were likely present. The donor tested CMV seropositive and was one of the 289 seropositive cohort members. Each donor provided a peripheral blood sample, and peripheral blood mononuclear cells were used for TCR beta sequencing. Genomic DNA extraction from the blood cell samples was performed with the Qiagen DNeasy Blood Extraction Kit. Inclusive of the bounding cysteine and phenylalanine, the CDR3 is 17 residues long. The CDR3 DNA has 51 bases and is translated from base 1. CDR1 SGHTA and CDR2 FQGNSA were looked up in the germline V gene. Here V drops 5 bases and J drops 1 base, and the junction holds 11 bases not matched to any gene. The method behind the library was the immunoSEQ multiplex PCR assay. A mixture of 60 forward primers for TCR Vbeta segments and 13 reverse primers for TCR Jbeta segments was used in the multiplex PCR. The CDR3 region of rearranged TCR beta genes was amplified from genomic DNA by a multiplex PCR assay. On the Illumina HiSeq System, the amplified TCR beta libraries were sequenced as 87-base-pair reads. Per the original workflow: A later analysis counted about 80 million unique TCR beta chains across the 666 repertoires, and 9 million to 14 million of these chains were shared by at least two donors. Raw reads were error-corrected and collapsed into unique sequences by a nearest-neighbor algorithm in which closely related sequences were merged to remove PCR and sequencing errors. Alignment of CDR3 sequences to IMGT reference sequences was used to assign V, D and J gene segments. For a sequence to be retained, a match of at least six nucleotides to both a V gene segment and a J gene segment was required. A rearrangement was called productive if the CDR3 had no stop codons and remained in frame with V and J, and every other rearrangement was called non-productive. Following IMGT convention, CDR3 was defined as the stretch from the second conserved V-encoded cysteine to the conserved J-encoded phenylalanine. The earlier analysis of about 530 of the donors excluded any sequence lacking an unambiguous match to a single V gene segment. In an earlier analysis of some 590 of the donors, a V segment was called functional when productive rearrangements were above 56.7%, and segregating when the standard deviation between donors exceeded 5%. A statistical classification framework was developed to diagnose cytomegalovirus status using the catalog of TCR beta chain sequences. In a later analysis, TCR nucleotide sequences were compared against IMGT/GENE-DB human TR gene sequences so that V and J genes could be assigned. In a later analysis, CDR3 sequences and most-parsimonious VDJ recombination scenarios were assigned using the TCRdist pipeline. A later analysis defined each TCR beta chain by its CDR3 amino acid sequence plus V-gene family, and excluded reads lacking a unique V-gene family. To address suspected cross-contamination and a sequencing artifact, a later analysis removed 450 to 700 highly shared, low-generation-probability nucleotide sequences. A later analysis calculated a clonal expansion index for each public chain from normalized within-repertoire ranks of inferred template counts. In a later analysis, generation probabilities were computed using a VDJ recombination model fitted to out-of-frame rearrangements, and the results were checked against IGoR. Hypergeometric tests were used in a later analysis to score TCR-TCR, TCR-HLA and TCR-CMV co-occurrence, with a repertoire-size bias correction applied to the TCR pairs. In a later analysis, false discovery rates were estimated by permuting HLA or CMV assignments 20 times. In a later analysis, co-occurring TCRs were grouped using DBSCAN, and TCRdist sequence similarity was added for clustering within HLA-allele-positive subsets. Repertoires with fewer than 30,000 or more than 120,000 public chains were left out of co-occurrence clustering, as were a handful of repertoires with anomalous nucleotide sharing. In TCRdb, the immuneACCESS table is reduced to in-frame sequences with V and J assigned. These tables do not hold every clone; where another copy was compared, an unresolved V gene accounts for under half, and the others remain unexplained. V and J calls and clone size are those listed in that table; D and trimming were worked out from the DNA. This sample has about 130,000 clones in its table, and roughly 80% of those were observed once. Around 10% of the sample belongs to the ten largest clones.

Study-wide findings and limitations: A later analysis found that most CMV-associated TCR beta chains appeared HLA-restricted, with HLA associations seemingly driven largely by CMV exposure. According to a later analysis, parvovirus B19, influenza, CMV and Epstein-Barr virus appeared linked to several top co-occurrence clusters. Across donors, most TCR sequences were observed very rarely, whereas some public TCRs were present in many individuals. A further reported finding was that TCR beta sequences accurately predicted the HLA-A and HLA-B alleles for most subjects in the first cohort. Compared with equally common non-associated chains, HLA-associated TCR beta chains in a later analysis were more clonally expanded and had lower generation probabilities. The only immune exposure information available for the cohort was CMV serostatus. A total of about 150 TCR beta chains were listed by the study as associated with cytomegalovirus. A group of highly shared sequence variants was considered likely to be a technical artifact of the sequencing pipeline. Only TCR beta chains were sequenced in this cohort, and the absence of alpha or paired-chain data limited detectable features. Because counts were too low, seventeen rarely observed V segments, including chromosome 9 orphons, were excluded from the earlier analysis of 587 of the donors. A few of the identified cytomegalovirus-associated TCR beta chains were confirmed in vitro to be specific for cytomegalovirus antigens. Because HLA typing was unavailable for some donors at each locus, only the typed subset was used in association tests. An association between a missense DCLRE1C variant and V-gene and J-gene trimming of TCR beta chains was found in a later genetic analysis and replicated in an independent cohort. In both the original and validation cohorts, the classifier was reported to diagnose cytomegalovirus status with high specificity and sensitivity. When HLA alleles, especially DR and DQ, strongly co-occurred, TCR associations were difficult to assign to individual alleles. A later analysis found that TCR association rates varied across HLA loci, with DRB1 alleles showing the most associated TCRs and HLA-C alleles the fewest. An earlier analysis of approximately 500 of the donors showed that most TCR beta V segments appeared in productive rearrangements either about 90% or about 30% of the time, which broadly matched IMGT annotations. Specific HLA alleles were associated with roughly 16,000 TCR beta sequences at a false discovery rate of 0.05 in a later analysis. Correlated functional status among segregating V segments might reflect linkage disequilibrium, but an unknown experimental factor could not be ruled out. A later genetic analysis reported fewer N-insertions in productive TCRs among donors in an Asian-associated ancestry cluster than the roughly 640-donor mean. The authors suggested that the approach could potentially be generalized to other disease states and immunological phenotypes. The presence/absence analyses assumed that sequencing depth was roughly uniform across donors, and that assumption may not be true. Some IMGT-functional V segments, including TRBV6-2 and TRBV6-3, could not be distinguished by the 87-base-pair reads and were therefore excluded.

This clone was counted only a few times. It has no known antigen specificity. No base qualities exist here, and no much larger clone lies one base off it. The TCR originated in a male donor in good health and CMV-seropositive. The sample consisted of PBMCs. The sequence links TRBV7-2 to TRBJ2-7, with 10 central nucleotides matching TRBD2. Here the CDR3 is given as CASSGHFWTSGSYEQYF. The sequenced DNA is TGTGCCAGCAGCGGCCACTTCTGGACTAGCGGTTCCTACGAGCAGTACTTC.